This T cell receptor beta chain was profiled in a study of CD8+CD57+ T cells in acquired aplastic anemia. Study overall: Across the sorted CD4+ and CD8+ cells, DNA amounts averaged about 3.2 ug.

Genomic DNA templated the TCR beta VDJ and CDR3 profiling. TCRdb re-called the reads with MiXCR, one entry per CDR3 protein. The profile shows roughly 250,000 distinct CDR3 sequences, less than 85% of them singletons. A note on this clonotype: Its target is not known.

Study results and caveats: Patients showed no significant difference from controls in CD8+ Simpson's diversity. Comparison of patients with controls identified approximately 28 shared CD8+ CDR3 sequences.

Whoever was chosen for sequencing had shown CD8+CD57+ cell expansion by flow cytometry. The cohort consisted entirely of patients having severe acquired aplastic anemia. Sequencing was performed on sorted CD4+, CD8+, or CD8+CD57+ T cells (not recorded which) from PBMCs. This receptor was taken from a human donor with aplastic anemia.

In DNA form, the CDR3 reads TGTGCCAGCAGCTTGGCAGGGGGCGCCGACTATAGCATCTATTTT. It is translated as CASSLAGGADYSIYF. V and J are TRBV7-2 and TRBJ1-3; 8 bases align to TRBD1. Looked up from germline, CDR1 is SGHTA and CDR2 is FQGNSA. This CDR3 spans 15 amino acids. The trim removed 3 bases at V and 16 bases at J, leaving 17 bases unmatched.